A single sample is the source of the 29 T cell receptor beta chains below, sequenced in a study of beta chain features in type 1 diabetes. Isolated RNA was reverse transcribed in full, so expressed TCRB transcripts were sequenced. Profiling relied on immunoSEQ multiplex PCR, and the TCRdb table lists in-frame clones only, not all of them. The data show about 300,000 clones, about 8.5% seen once. The sequencing input was central memory CD4+ T cells from blood. The source of these receptors is a woman aged 18-35 years in good health.

Many counts were recorded for this clone. The CDR3 bases are TGTGCCAGCAGCGTAGCGGTGGATTCACCCCTCCACTTT. Its protein is CASSVAVDSPLHF. J is TRBJ1-6 and V is TRBV9; D uncertain. Looked up from germline, CDR1 is SGDLS and CDR2 is YYNGEE. There are 13 residues in the CDR3. Trimming cost V 0 bases and J 8 bases, with 6 bases left between them.

This clone was found a few times. The rearrangement links TRBV6-5 to TRBJ1-1; D is unresolved. The V gene lost 2 bases and the J gene lost 1 base, with 14 bases spanning the gap. Germline V CDR1 and CDR2: MNHEY, SVGAGI. This CDR3 region has 16 residues. The CDR3 region has the DNA TGTGCCAGCAGTTACGGGGTGTATTCAAGGAACACTGAAGCTTTCTTT. Encoded protein: CASSYGVYSRNTEAFF.

This chain links TRBV2 with TRBJ2-1, with no clear D. Trimming pared 5 bases from V and 0 bases from J, leaving 11 bases between. Germline V gene lookup returns CDR1 SNHLY and CDR2 FYNNEI. CDR3 length: 15 amino acids. The CDR3 is CASSLQVSSYNEQFF. The DNA for the CDR3 is TGTGCCAGCAGTCTCCAGGTTAGCTCCTACAATGAGCAGTTCTTC.

This clone showed up just a few times. The chain couples TRBV28 to TRBJ1-2; the D gene is possibly TRBD1 (5 bases). V was pared by 7 bases and J by 8 bases, with 14 bases between. The CDR3 is made up of 12 amino acids. Germline values: CDR1 MDHEN, CDR2 SYDVKM. The CDR3 here is CASTQSGDGYTF. For the CDR3, the DNA is TGTGCCAGCACTCAGTCGGGGGACGGCTACACCTTC.

In this sample, this clone turned up a few times. V usage is TRBV4-1 and J usage is TRBJ2-5; no definite D call. The V gene's germline CDR1 is MGHRA and CDR2 YSYEKL. The CDR3 is made up of 14 amino acids. The V gene lost 2 bases and the J gene lost 2 bases, with 9 bases spanning the gap. In DNA form, the CDR3 reads TGCGCCAGCAGCCAACCCGACCTTCAAGAGACCCAGTACTTC. This gives the protein CASSQPDLQETQYF.

V and J are TRBV9 and TRBJ1-1; D unclear. Trimming removed 4 bases at V and 3 bases at J, with 10 bases between. CDR3 length: 13 amino acids. Germline lookup yields CDR1 SGDLS and CDR2 YYNGEE. CDR3 sequence reads: CASSPRPDTEAFF. In nucleotides, the CDR3 is TGTGCCAGCAGCCCCCGACCCGACACTGAAGCTTTCTTT.

J is TRBJ2-2 and V is TRBV27; D is possibly TRBD1 (6 bases). The CDR3 is 15 amino acids. In germline, CDR1 is MNHEY, CDR2 SMNVEV (reference sequence). V dropped 2 bases and J dropped 3 bases, with 10 bases sitting between them. The CDR3 loop is CASSLVGADTGELFF. CDR3 bases: TGTGCCAGCAGTTTAGTGGGGGCCGACACCGGGGAGCTGTTTTTT.

This clone was counted a few times. The chain's CDR3 is CSVEAFLAGGYNEQFF. The CDR3 DNA sequence: TGCAGCGTTGAAGCCTTTCTAGCGGGGGGATACAATGAGCAGTTCTTC. V and J are TRBV29-1 and TRBJ2-1; 11 bases match TRBD2. The CDR3 runs 16 residues. The V gene's germline CDR1 is SQVTM and CDR2 ANQGSEA. The trim removed 1 base at V and 4 bases at J, leaving 6 bases unmatched.

This clone has ten or more counts. CDR3 loop: CASSLDRGTGELFF. CDR3 nucleotides: TGTGCCAGCAGCTTGGACAGGGGCACCGGGGAGCTGTTTTTT. The chain uses TRBV5-4 and TRBJ2-2; 7 bases are a match to TRBD1. The V and J ends lost 0 bases and 4 bases, in that order; junction bases with no gene match: 0. The CDR3 length is 14 residues. CDR1 SGHNT and CDR2 YYREEE come from the germline V gene (reference sequence).

This clone occurred once. The rearrangement links TRBV18 to TRBJ2-5, with D maybe TRBD2 (6 bases). The CDR3 covers 13 residues. Germline CDR1 is KGHSH and CDR2 is LQKENI. V gave up 8 bases and J gave up 2 bases, with 12 bases separating them. CDR3 in amino acids: CASAGRIQETQYF. The CDR3 nucleotides are TGTGCCAGCGCAGGGAGGATTCAAGAGACCCAGTACTTC.

This clone was counted only a few times. Other DNA sequences in this specimen translate into the identical CDR3. J is TRBJ2-7 and V is TRBV5-1, with TRBD1 identical over 7 bases. Germline CDR1 reads SGHRS; CDR2 reads YFSETQ. CDR3 length equals 14 residues. After removal of 0 bases from V and 7 bases from J, the junction contained 7 bases not matched to a gene. The CDR3 bases are TGCGCCAGCAGCTTGGCGCAGGGGGTCGAGGAGCAGTACTTC. Protein: CASSLAQGVEEQYF.

This clone showed up many times. This chain uses TRBV5-6 with TRBJ1-1; the match to TRBD1 covers 7 bases. The junction had 7 bases not matched to a gene; V was cut back by 0 bases and J by 2 bases. The germline V gene encodes CDR1 SGHDT and CDR2 YYEEEE. The CDR3 spans 16 residues. CDR3 DNA sequence: TGTGCCAGCAGCTTGGCCTGGACAGGCGCAAACACTGAAGCTTTCTTT. Protein product: CASSLAWTGANTEAFF.

This clone was seen only a few times. The gene calls are TRBV4-3 and TRBJ2-7; 7 bases line up with TRBD2. J was trimmed by 7 bases and V by 0 bases; bases with no gene match: 6. The CDR3 runs 14 residues. The germline gives CDR1 LGHNA, CDR2 YSLEER. The CDR3 sequence: CASSQDWREGEQYV. The CDR3 DNA reads TGCGCCAGCAGCCAAGATTGGAGGGAGGGGGAGCAGTACGTC.

This clone was detected a few times. The chain is built from TRBV15 and TRBJ2-7; 10 bases agree with TRBD2. Unmatched junction bases numbered 12, after V lost 2 bases and J lost 5 bases. CDR3 length: 17 residues. The germline V gene encodes CDR1 LNHNV and CDR2 YYDKDF (reference sequence). CDR3 sequence (DNA): TGTGCCACCAGCAGATCACGAACCGGGACTAGCGCCGACGAGCAGTACTTC. Amino acid sequence: CATSRSRTGTSADEQYF.

This clone was counted a few times. V usage is TRBV15 and J usage is TRBJ2-3, with 8 bases that match TRBD2. This CDR3 spans 16 amino acids. V gave up 0 bases and J gave up 6 bases; unmatched junction bases: 8. The germline gives CDR1 LNHNV, CDR2 YYDKDF (reference sequence). The CDR3, as DNA: TGTGCCACCAGCAGAGATGAACTAGCGGTGTGGGATACGCAGTATTTT. It is translated as CATSRDELAVWDTQYF. Based on the CDR3 plus reference TRBV15 and TRBJ2-3, the full variable domain is DAMVIQNPRYQVTQFGKPVTLSCSQTLNHNVMYWYQQKSSQAPKLLFHYYDKDFNNEADTPDNFQSRRPNTSFCFLDIRSPGLGDTAMYLCATSRDELAVWDTQYFGPGTRLTVL.

V and J are TRBV7-3 and TRBJ2-5; TRBD2 might be the D (6 bases). V lost 5 bases and J lost 1, with 11 bases in between. The CDR3 runs 14 residues. Germline lookup yields CDR1 SGHTA and CDR2 FQGTGA. The CDR3 nucleotides read TGTGCCAGCAGCGCGGGACCGATCCAAGAGACCCAGTACTTC. Translated, it gives CASSAGPIQETQYF.

J is TRBJ1-2 and V is TRBV6-4; D possibly corresponds to TRBD1 (5 bases). V lost 6 bases, J lost 4 bases, and 12 bases lay in between. Germline V CDR1 and CDR2: MRHNA, SNTAGT. The CDR3 has 13 residues. The CDR3 nucleotides are TGTGCCAGCAGGCCTGACAGTACCTATGGCTACACCTTC. Translated: CASRPDSTYGYTF.

V gene TRBV19 combines with J gene TRBJ1-6; D uncertain. V lost 5 bases to trimming and J lost 2 bases, with 10 bases between them. This CDR3 is 15 amino acids long. Per germline, CDR1 LNHDA and CDR2 SQIVND (reference sequence). CDR3 region: CASSLTVTYNSPLHF. CDR3 DNA: TGTGCCAGTAGTTTAACAGTCACCTATAATTCACCCCTCCACTTT.

J is TRBJ2-7 and V is TRBV25-1, with a possible D match to TRBD1 (5 bases). There are 13 residues in the CDR3. Trimming removed 4 bases from V and 9 bases from J, with 16 bases in between. CDR1 and CDR2 (germline): MGHDK, SYGVNS. CDR3 sequence reads: CASSAEGVRWQYF. The CDR3 region has the DNA TGTGCCAGCAGTGCTGAAGGGGTTCGATGGCAGTACTTC.

V is TRBV7-9 and J is TRBJ2-3; D possibly corresponds to TRBD1 (6 bases). The V and J ends lost 1 base and 4 bases respectively, with 9 bases between them. Germline assignment: CDR1 SEHNR and CDR2 FQNEAQ (reference sequence). This CDR3 spans 14 amino acids. In DNA, the CDR3 is TGTGCCAGCAGCTTAGGAAGGGGGTCAGATACGCAGTATTTT. Amino acid sequence: CASSLGRGSDTQYF. Looking up the rest from reference TRBV7-9 and TRBJ2-3 gives the full variable domain: DTGVSQNPRHKITKRGQNVTFRCDPISEHNRLYWYRQTLGQGPEFLTYFQNEAQLEKSRLLSDRFSAERPKGSFSTLEIQRTEQGDSAMYLCASSLGRGSDTQYFGPGTRLTVL.

Ten or more counts support this clone. This chain joins TRBV4-2 and TRBJ2-4, with D maybe TRBD1 (6 bases). This CDR3 spans 16 amino acids. CDR1 is LGHNA, CDR2 YNFKEQ, per germline. Trimming took 0 bases from V and 6 from J, leaving 15 bases between them. The CDR3 spells CASSQDGHRVLNIQYF. The CDR3 DNA is TGTGCCAGCAGCCAAGATGGACACAGGGTCCTAAACATTCAGTACTTC.

The chain carries TRBV25-1 and TRBJ2-3, with TRBD1 matching over 9 bases. Losses at the gene ends were 2 bases for V and 5 bases for J; bases not matched to a gene: 5. Germline V gene data show CDR1 as MGHDK and CDR2 as SYGVNS. The length of the CDR3 is 15 residues. For the CDR3, the DNA is TGTGCCAGCAGTGAACCAGGGACAGGGAGAGATACGCAGTATTTT. Its translation is CASSEPGTGRDTQYF. The whole variable domain, remainder taken from reference TRBV25-1 and TRBJ2-3, is EADIYQTPRYLVIGTGKKITLECSQTMGHDKMYWYQQDPGMELHLIHYSYGVNSTEKGDLSSESTVSRIRTEHFPLTLESARPSHTSQYLCASSEPGTGRDTQYFGPGTRLTVL.

Comment on this clone: This CDR3 is also generated by other DNA sequences in the sample. The CDR3 protein is CASSRGREDIQYF. Written as DNA, the CDR3 is TGTGCCAGTAGTCGGGGGCGCGAGGACATTCAGTACTTC. This chain links TRBV19 with TRBJ2-4, with D possibly being TRBD1 or TRBD2 (6 bases each). Germline values: CDR1 LNHDA, CDR2 SQIVND (reference sequence). Trimming removed 5 bases at V and 8 bases at J, with 13 bases between. CDR3 size: 13 residues.

This clone has only a few counts. The genes are TRBV15 and TRBJ2-3, with 9 bases identical to TRBD2. The V and J ends lost 1 base and 8 bases, in that order; junction bases with no gene match: 16. Germline V CDR1 and CDR2: LNHNV, YYDKDF (reference sequence). This CDR3 region has 18 residues. The CDR3 sequence is CATSRGLVAGEAQGTQYF. DNA for the CDR3: TGTGCCACCAGCAGAGGGCTCGTAGCGGGGGAGGCACAGGGTACGCAGTATTTT.

This sequence joins TRBV5-4 and TRBJ1-6; D is possibly TRBD1 (6 bases). The germline V gene has CDR1 SGHNT and CDR2 YYREEE (reference sequence). This CDR3 contains 16 residues. V was cut by 5 bases and J by 0 bases, with 12 bases left in between. CDR3 in amino acids: CASRNLGGSYNSPLHF. The CDR3 nucleotides read TGTGCCAGCAGGAACCTAGGGGGCTCCTATAATTCACCCCTCCACTTT.

The V call is TRBV5-1, the J call TRBJ2-3; 7 nucleotides match TRBD2. From germline, CDR1 is SGHRS and CDR2 YFSETQ. There are 15 residues in the CDR3. The ends lost 2 bases at V and 2 bases at J; junction bases unmatched: 5. This chain's CDR3 is CASSFSRGYTDTQYF. In nucleotides, the CDR3 is TGCGCCAGCAGCTTCTCGCGGGGGTACACAGATACGCAGTATTTT.

The rearrangement uses TRBV7-2 and TRBJ2-5; maybe TRBD2 (6 bases). The CDR3 loop spans 17 amino acids. With 0 bases removed from V and 5 bases from J, the gap between germline ends came to 19 bases. The germline gives CDR1 SGHTA, CDR2 FQGNSA. This chain's CDR3 is CASSLAGSGAPRETQYF. The CDR3 bases are TGTGCCAGCAGCTTAGCTGGGTCGGGAGCCCCCCGGGAGACCCAGTACTTC.

This clone occurred a few times. The V and J genes are TRBV19 and TRBJ2-1; 9 bases map to TRBD1. The CDR3 is made up of 15 amino acids. In germline, CDR1 is LNHDA, CDR2 SQIVND (reference sequence). With V trimmed by 3 bases and J by 8 bases, 8 bases remained unmatched. This CDR3 is CASSIRDRAWDEQFF. CDR3 nucleotide sequence: TGTGCCAGTAGTATTCGGGACAGGGCTTGGGATGAGCAGTTCTTC.

This clone has just a few counts. The V and J genes are TRBV7-9 and TRBJ1-4, with D possibly TRBD1 on 6 matching bases. Trimming removed 5 bases from V and 8 bases from J, with 9 bases in between. There are 12 residues in the CDR3. The germline gives CDR1 SEHNR, CDR2 FQNEAQ (reference sequence). DNA of the CDR3: TGTGCCAGCAGCCCCCAGGGGGAAAAACTGTTTTTT. This codes for CASSPQGEKLFF.